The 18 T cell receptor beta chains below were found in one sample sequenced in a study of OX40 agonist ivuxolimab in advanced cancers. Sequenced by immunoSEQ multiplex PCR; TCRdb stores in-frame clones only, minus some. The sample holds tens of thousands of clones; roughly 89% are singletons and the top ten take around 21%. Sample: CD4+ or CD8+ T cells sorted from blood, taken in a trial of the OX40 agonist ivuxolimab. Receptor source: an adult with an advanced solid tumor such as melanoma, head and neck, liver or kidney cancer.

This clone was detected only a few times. The CDR3 DNA is TGTGCTAGTGGCCCAAACACTTACGAGCAGTACTTC. Translation gives CASGPNTYEQYF. V is TRBV12-5 and J is TRBJ2-7; D is undetermined. V lost 6 bases, J lost 4 bases, and 10 bases lay in between. Germline V gene lookup returns CDR1 LGHNT and CDR2 FRNRAP. The CDR3 has 12 residues.

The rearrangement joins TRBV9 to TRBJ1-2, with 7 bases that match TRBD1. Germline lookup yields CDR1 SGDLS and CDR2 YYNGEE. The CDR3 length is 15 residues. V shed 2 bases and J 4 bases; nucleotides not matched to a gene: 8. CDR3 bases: TGTGCCAGCAGCGTCCGGGACAGATTTATCTATGGCTACACCTTC. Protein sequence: CASSVRDRFIYGYTF.

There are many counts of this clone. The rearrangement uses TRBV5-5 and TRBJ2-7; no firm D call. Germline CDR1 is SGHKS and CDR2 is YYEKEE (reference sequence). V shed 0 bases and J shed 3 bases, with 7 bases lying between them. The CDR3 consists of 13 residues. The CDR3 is CASSLGAYYEQYF. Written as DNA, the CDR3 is TGTGCCAGCAGCTTGGGGGCCTACTACGAGCAGTACTTC.

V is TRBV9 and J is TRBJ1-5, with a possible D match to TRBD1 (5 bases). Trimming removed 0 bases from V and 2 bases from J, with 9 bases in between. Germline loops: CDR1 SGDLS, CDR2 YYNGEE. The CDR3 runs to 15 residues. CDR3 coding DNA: TGTGCCAGCAGCGTAGGAGGGGATGGCAATCAGCCCCAGCATTTT. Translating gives CASSVGGDGNQPQHF.

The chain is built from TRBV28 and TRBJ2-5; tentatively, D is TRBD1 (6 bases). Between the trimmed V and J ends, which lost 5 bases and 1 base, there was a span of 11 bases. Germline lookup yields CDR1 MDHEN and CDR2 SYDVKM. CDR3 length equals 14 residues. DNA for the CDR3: TGTGCCAGCAGTACTACAGGGACCCAAGAGACCCAGTACTTC. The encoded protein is CASSTTGTQETQYF.

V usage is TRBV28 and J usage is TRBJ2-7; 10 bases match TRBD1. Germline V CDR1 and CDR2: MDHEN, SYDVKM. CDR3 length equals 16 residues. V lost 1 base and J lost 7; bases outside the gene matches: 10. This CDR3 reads CASSLYGTGEVGEQYF. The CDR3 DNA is TGTGCCAGCAGTTTATATGGGACAGGGGAGGTTGGGGAGCAGTACTTC. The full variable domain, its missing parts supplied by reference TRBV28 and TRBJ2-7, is DVKVTQSSRYLVKRTGEKVFLECVQDMDHENMFWYRQDPGLGLRLIYFSYDVKMKEKGDIPEGYSVSREKKERFSLILESASTNQTSMYLCASSLYGTGEVGEQYFGPGTRLTVT.

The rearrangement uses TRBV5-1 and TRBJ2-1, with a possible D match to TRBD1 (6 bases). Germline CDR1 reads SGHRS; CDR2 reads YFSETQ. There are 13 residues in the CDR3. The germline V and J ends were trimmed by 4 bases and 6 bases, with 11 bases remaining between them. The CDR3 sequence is CASSGTGSNEQFF. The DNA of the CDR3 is TGCGCCAGCAGCGGCACAGGGTCCAATGAGCAGTTCTTC.

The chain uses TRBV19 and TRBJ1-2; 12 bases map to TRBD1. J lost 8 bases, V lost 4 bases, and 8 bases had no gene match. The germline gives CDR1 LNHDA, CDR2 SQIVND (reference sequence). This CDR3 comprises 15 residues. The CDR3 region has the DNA TGTGCCAGTAGTACCACCGGGACAGGGGGCACAGGCTACACCTTC. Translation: CASSTTGTGGTGYTF.

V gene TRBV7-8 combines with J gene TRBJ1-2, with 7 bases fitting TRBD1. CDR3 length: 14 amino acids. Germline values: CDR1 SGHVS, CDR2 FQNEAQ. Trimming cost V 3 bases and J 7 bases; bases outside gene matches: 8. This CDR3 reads CASSFRTDRAGYTF. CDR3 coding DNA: TGTGCCAGCAGCTTTAGGACCGACAGGGCTGGCTACACCTTC.

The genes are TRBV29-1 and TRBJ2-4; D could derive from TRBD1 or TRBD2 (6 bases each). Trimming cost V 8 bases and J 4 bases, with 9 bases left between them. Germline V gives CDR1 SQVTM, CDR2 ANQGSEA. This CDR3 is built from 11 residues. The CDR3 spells CSLGGKNIQYF. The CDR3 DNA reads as TGCAGCCTAGGGGGGAAAAACATTCAGTACTTC.

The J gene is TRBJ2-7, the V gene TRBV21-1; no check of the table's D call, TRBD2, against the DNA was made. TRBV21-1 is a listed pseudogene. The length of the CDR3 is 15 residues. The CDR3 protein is CASSKSGSWFYEQYF. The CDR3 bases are TGTGCCAGCAGCAAAAGCGGGAGCTGGTTCTACGAGCAGTACTTC.

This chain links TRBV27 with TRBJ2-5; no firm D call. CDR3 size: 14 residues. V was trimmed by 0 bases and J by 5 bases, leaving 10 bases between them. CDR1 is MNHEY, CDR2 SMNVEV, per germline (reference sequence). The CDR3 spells CASSLSVDRETQYF. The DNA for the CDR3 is TGTGCCAGCAGTTTATCGGTTGACCGGGAGACCCAGTACTTC.

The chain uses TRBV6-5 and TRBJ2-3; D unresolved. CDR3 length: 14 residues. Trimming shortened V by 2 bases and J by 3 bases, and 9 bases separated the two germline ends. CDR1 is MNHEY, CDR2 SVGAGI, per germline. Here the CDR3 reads CASSYRSDTDTQYF. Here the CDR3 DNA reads TGTGCCAGCAGTTACAGATCAGATACAGATACGCAGTATTTT.

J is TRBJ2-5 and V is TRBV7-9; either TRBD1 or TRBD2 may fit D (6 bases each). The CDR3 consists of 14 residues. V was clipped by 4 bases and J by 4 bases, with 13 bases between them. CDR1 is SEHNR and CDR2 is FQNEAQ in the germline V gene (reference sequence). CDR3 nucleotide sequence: TGTGCCAGCAGCTCGTCGGGGGCGGGAGAGACCCAGTACTTC. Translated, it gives CASSSSGAGETQYF.

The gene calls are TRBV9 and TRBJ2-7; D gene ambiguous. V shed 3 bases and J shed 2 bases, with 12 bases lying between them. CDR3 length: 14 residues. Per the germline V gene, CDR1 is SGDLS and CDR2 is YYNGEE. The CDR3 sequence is CASSDPANPYEQYF. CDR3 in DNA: TGTGCCAGCAGCGACCCAGCAAATCCCTACGAGCAGTACTTC.

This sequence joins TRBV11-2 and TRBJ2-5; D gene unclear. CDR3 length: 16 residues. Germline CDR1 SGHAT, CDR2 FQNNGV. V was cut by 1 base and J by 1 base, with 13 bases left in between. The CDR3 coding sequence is TGTGCCAGCAGCTTAGGGATCACCAGCATCCAAGAGACCCAGTACTTC. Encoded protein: CASSLGITSIQETQYF.

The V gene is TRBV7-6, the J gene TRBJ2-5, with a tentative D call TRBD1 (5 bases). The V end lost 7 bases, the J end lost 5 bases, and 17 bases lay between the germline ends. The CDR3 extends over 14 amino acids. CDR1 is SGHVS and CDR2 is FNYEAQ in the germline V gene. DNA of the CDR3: TGTGCCAGCACCCCGGAGTGGGGCGGTGAGACCCAGTACTTC. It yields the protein CASTPEWGGETQYF. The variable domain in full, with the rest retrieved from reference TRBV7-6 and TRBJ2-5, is GAGVSQSPRYKVTKRGQDVALRCDPISGHVSLYWYRQALGQGPEFLTYFNYEAQQDKSGLPNDRFSAERPEGSISTLTIQRTEQRDSAMYRCASTPEWGGETQYFGPGTRLLVL.

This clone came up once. The CDR3 protein is CASGSGTGSQPQHF. In DNA form, the CDR3 reads TGTGCCAGTGGGTCCGGGACAGGGAGTCAGCCCCAGCATTTT. This chain links TRBV27 with TRBJ1-5; 9 nucleotides agree with TRBD1. The CDR3 spans 14 residues. Germline V CDR1 and CDR2: MNHEY, SMNVEV (reference sequence). Trimming removed 9 bases from V and 6 bases from J; junction bases left unmatched: 9.